Given below is one T cell receptor (beta chain) in context. Its antigen remains unidentified. Time point reported: week 47, end of study. Each dose delivered 300 ug of mutant IDH1 20-mer peptide subcutaneously with imiquimod. This specimen belongs to a study of a mutant IDH1 vaccine in newly diagnosed glioma. Assay: immunoSEQ multiplex PCR; the TCRdb copy retains only in-frame clones and omits some. Of tens of thousands of clones listed, roughly 80% are singletons. Germline V gives CDR1 SGHDT, CDR2 YYEEEE. The CDR3 is 14 amino acids. The V and J ends lost 0 bases and 8 bases respectively, with 14 bases between them.

Sequenced material: PBMCs, taken from a glioma patient whose treatment included an IDH1 peptide vaccine. This chain links TRBV5-6 with TRBJ1-2, with a tentative D call TRBD1 (5 bases). This sequence was found in a woman between 50 and 59 years old with glioma. CDR3 nucleotide sequence: TGTGCCAGCAGCTTGGTTGCGGGTGGGACCGGCTACACCTTC. Residues: CASSLVAGGTGYTF.